In this sample, the clone carrying this T cell receptor (beta chain) turned up a few times. This sample stems from a study of T-cell memory formation after mild COVID-19. TCRdb ran MiXCR on the 5' RACE reads and lists one entry per CDR3 protein. The profile shows about 100,000 distinct CDR3 sequences, approximately 14% of them singletons. The CDR3 contains 16 residues. This clonotype was sampled from a man younger than 35 who had mild COVID-19 (a few samples of this study predate the infection). Cell type and time point are not known. The rearrangement joins TRBV21-1 to TRBJ2-3; the D call in the table, TRBD1, was not verified against the DNA. TRBV21-1 corresponds to a pseudogene. Input material: PBMCs or a T cell subset sorted from them (not recorded which). The CDR3 coding sequence is TGTGCCAGCAGCGCGCGTCTACCCTATCCCACAGATACGCAGTATTTT. Its protein is CASSARLPYPTDTQYF.